The T cell receptor (beta chain) described here comes from a study of T cell responses to AZD1222 COVID-19 vaccine. Germline-derived CDR1 and CDR2 are SGHAT and FQNNGV. The CDR3 is 18 residues long. Trimming at V came to 1 base and at J to 8 bases, leaving 15 bases not matched to a gene. Assay: immunoSEQ multiplex PCR; the TCRdb copy retains only in-frame clones and omits some. Altogether roughly 130,000 clones are present, around 90% being singletons, with the ten largest covering around 3%. This sample comprised peripheral blood, obtained on day 0 of AZD1222 vaccination. This chain joins TRBV11-2 and TRBJ2-1, with TRBD2 matching over 9 bases. This clonotype was sampled from an adult in good health. This chain's CDR3 is CASSLALRSAGGPHEQFF. The CDR3 DNA reads as TGTGCCAGCAGCTTAGCTCTCAGATCCGCGGGGGGGCCGCATGAGCAGTTCTTC. Variable domain in full (rest from reference TRBV11-2 and TRBJ2-1): EAGVAQSPRYKIIEKRQSVAFWCNPISGHATLYWYQQILGQGPKLLIQFQNNGVVDDSQLPKDRFSAERLKGVDSTLKIQPAKLEDSAVYLCASSLALRSAGGPHEQFFGPGTRLTVL.